Following are 4 T cell receptor beta chains from one sample sequenced in a study of blood T cell repertoires in COVID-19. Clones were read by immunoSEQ multiplex PCR, and TCRdb kept only the in-frame ones, dropping some. Counted here are about 370,000 clones, about 89% occurring once; the ten biggest clones make up around 3%. Sequenced sample: peripheral blood. The receptors shown here come from a woman in her twenties or thirties with COVID-19, enrolled during active disease.

The chain uses TRBV30 and TRBJ2-7; maybe TRBD1 (6 bases). The V gene lost 3 bases and the J gene lost 3 bases, with 12 bases spanning the gap. The CDR3 loop spans 13 amino acids. The V gene's germline CDR1 is GTSNPN and CDR2 SVGIG (reference sequence). The CDR3 DNA sequence: TGTGCCTGGAGCGTTGGACAGCACTACGAGCAGTACGTC. Its translation is CAWSVGQHYEQYV.

Regarding this clone: One junction end disagrees with the germline gene, perhaps due to a read error. The chain joins TRBV7-7 to TRBJ1-4; 7 bases agree with TRBD1. CDR3 length equals 15 residues. Germline V gives CDR1 SSHAT, CDR2 FNYEAQ (reference sequence). CDR3 in amino acids: CASSLGGQLNEKLFF. CDR3 bases: TGTGCTAGCAGCTTAGGGGGACAGCTTAATGAAAAACTGTTTTTT.

The genes are TRBV6-5 and TRBJ1-4; a weak D match, TRBD1 (6 bases). The CDR3 is 15 residues long. V lost 3 bases to trimming and J lost 0 bases, with 8 bases between them. Germline CDR1 is MNHEY and CDR2 is SVGAGI. The CDR3 DNA reads as TGTGCCAGCAGTTATCGACAGGCAACTAATGAAAAACTGTTTTTT. It codes for CASSYRQATNEKLFF.

The gene calls are TRBV6-6 and TRBJ2-1; 11 positions match TRBD2. The CDR3 contains 15 residues. The ends lost 5 bases at V and 7 bases at J; junction bases unmatched: 7. Germline V gives CDR1 MNHNY, CDR2 SVGAGI (reference sequence). This CDR3 reads CASSRTSGRLNEQFF. The CDR3 bases are TGTGCCAGCAGTAGGACTAGCGGGCGTCTGAATGAGCAGTTCTTC.